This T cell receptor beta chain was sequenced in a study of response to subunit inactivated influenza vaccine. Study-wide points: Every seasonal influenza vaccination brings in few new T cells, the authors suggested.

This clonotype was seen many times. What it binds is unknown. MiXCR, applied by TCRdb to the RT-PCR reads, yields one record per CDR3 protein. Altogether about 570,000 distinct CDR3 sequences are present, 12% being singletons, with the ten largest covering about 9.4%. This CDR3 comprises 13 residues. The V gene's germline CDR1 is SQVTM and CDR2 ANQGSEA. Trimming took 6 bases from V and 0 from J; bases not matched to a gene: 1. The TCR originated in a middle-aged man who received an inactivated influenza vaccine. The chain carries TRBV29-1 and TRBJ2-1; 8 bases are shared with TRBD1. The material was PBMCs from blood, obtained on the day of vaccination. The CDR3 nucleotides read TGCAGCGTAGGGACAGGCTCCTACAATGAGCAGTTCTTC. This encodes CSVGTGSYNEQFF.